This T cell receptor beta chain was captured by sequencing in a study of T cell changes during pregnancy in multiple sclerosis. Here immunoSEQ multiplex PCR was the method, and the copy in TCRdb shows in-frame clones only, minus some. Among tens of thousands of clones listed, around 89% were seen once. The CDR3 contains 20 residues. The clonotype was recovered from a female donor in good health, enrolled as a control in a pregnancy study. The gene calls are TRBV21-1 and TRBJ2-7; the table's D call, TRBD1, was not checked against the DNA. TRBV21-1 is termed a pseudogene. This specimen was CD4+ T cells from peripheral blood mononuclear cells, taken in the first trimester of pregnancy. The CDR3 loop reads CASRNDPQRTSDSRLYEQYF. CDR3 DNA: TGTGCCAGCAGGAATGACCCGCAAAGGACATCGGACAGCCGCCTCTACGAGCAGTACTTC.